This record looks at one T cell receptor (beta chain) sequence and its context. The antigen is unknown. This record comes from a study of shared clonotypes between healthy human individuals. Study-wide findings and caveats: It was only blood that was sampled, and tissue repertoires likely differ. Investigators expected sequencing depth to affect clonotype sharing among donors. In having few donors, the study represented limited genetic and exposure-history diversity. Relative to clonotypes present in all four donors, those not shared had lower generation probabilities.

Clones were sequenced by immunoSEQ multiplex PCR, and TCRdb holds only the in-frame ones, with some missing. This sample carries roughly 1.5 million clones, roughly 98% of them seen once, and the ten largest clones take about 0.4%. Trimming at V came to 5 bases and at J to 0 bases, leaving 3 bases not matched to a gene. The CDR3 length is 15 residues. Germline V gene sequence: CDR1 SGHVS, CDR2 FQNEAQ. This sequence was found in a young man in good health. The sample taken for sequencing was naive CD4+ T cells sorted from blood. Subset meaning: CD45RA+ positively selected. The gene calls are TRBV7-8 and TRBJ2-7; 11 bases match TRBD2. DNA of the CDR3: TGTGCCAGCAGCGCGACTAGCGGGACCTCCTACGAGCAGTACTTC. Translation gives CASSATSGTSYEQYF.